This T cell receptor beta chain originates from a study of blood T cell repertoires in COVID-19. Background on the study: The United States, Italy and Spain supplied acute and convalescent COVID-19 samples. T cells, B-cell-depleted T cells, or PBMCs supplied cDNA or gDNA.

Original processing notes: How many nucleated cells were present was estimated from reference gene primer amplification. Generated by immunoSEQ multiplex PCR, the TCRdb table keeps only in-frame clones and is missing some. From that table come the V and J calls and clone size; the DNA was used to work out D and trimming. The table records under 350,000 clones, about 87% of them present only once. V trimming: 0 bases; J trimming: 0 bases; junction bases outside the gene matches: 7. This CDR3 region has 18 residues. Germline V lookup: CDR1 SGHRS, CDR2 YFSETQ. The V call is TRBV5-1, the J call TRBJ2-2, with 8 bases that match TRBD2. The TCR comes from a man between 65 and 80 years old with acute or convalescent COVID-19. Sequencing was carried out using peripheral blood. CDR3 bases: TGCGCCAGCAGCTTGGGACACTTGGGACTAGCGAACACCGGGGAGCTGTTTTTT. Its protein product is CASSLGHLGLANTGELFF.